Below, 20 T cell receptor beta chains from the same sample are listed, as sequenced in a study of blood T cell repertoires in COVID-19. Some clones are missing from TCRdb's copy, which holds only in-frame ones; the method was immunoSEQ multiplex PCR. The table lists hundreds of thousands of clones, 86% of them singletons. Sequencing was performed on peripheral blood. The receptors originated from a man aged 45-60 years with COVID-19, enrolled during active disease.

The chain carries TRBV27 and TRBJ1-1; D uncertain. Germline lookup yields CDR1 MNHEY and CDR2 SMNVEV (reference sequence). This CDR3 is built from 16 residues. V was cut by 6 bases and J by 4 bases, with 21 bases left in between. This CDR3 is CASSRALPGVGTEAFF. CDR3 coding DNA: TGTGCCAGCAGCCGTGCCCTGCCCGGGGTTGGCACTGAAGCTTTCTTT.

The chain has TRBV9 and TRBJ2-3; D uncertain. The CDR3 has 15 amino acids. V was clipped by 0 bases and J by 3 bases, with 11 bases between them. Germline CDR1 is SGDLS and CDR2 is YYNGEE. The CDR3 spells CASSVVPQATDTQYF. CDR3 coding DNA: TGTGCCAGCAGCGTAGTCCCGCAGGCAACAGATACGCAGTATTTT.

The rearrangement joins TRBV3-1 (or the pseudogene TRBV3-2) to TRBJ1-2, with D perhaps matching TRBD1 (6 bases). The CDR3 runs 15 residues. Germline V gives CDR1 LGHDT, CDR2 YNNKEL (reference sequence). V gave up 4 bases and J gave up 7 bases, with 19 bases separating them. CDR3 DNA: TGTGCCAGCAGCCTTCGGGACACCCGGTGGGGTGGCTACACCTTC. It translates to CASSLRDTRWGGYTF.

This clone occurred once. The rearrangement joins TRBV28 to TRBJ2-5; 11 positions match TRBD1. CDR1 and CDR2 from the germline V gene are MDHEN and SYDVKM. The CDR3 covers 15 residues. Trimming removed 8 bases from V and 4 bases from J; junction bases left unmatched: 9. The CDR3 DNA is TGTGCCAGCCTTGAGGACAGGGGGCGCGGAGAGACCCAGTACTTC. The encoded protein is CASLEDRGRGETQYF. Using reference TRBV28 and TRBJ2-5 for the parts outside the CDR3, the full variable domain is DVKVTQSSRYLVKRTGEKVFLECVQDMDHENMFWYRQDPGLGLRLIYFSYDVKMKEKGDIPEGYSVSREKKERFSLILESASTNQTSMYLCASLEDRGRGETQYFGPGTRLLVL.

DNA of the CDR3: TGTGCCAGCAGGGAGAGATGGGGCTTGAACACTGAAGCTTTCTTT. As protein: CASRERWGLNTEAFF. V and J are TRBV6-5 and TRBJ1-1, with D possibly being TRBD1 (5 bases). The length of the CDR3 is 15 residues. Germline V lookup: CDR1 MNHEY, CDR2 SVGAGI. Trimming left V 6 bases short and J 0 bases short, with 14 bases between.

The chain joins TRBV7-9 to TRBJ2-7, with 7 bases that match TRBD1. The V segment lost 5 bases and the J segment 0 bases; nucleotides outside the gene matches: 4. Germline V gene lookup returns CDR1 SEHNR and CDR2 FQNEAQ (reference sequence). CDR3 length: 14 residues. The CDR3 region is CASSPRDSSYEQYF. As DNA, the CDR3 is TGTGCCAGCAGCCCTAGGGACAGCTCCTACGAGCAGTACTTC. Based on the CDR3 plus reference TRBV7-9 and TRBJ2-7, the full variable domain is DTGVSQNPRHKITKRGQNVTFRCDPISEHNRLYWYRQTLGQGPEFLTYFQNEAQLEKSRLLSDRFSAERPKGSFSTLEIQRTEQGDSAMYLCASSPRDSSYEQYFGPGTRLTVT.

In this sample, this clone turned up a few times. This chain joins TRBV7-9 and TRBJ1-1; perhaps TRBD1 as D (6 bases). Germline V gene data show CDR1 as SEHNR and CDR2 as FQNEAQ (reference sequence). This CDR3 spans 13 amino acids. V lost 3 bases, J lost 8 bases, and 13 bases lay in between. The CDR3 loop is CASSFEWTDEAFF. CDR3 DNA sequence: TGTGCCAGCAGCTTCGAGTGGACAGACGAAGCTTTCTTT.

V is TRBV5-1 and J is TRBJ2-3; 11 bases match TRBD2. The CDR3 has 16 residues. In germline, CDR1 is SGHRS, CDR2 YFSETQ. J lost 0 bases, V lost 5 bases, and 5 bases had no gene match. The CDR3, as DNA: TGCGCCAGCAGTTCGGGACTAGCGGATAGCACAGATACGCAGTATTTT. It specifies CASSSGLADSTDTQYF.

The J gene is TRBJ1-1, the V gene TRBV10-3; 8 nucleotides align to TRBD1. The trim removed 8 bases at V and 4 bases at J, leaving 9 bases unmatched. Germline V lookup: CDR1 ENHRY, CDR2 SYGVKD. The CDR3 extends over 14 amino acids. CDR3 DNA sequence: TGTGCCATCGGCTTGACAGGGGAAGTCACTGAAGCTTTCTTT. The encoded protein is CAIGLTGEVTEAFF.

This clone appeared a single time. This CDR3 reads CASGFRETQYF. In DNA, the CDR3 is TGTGCTAGTGGTTTCCGGGAGACCCAGTACTTC. V gene TRBV12-5 combines with J gene TRBJ2-5; D is ambiguous. The V gene's germline CDR1 is LGHNT and CDR2 FRNRAP. The CDR3 has 11 amino acids. V shed 3 bases and J shed 5 bases, with 4 bases lying between them.

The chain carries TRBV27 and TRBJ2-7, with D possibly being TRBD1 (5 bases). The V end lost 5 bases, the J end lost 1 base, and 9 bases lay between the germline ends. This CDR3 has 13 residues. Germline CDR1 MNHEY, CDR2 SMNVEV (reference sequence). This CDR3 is CASSQRQSYEQYF. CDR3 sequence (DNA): TGTGCCAGCAGTCAGCGACAGTCCTACGAGCAGTACTTC.

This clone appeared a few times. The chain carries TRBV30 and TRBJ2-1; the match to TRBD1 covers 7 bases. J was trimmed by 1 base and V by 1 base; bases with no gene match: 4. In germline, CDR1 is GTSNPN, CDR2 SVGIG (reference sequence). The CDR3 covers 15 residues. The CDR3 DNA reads TGTGCCTGGAGTGGATACAGGGGTTCCTACAATGAGCAGTTCTTC. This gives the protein CAWSGYRGSYNEQFF.

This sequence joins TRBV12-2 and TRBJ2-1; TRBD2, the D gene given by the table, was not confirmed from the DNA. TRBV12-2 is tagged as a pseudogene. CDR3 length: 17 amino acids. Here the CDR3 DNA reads TGTGCAAGTCGCTTAGCGGGGACTAGCAGCCCCTACAATGAGCAGTTCTTC. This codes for CASRLAGTSSPYNEQFF.

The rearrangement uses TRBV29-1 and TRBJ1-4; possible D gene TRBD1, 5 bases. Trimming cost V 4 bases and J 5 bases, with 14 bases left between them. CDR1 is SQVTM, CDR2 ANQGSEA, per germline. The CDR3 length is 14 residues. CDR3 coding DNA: TGCAGCGTTGGGTGGGGCGCTGGGAATGAAAAACTGTTTTTT. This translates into CSVGWGAGNEKLFF. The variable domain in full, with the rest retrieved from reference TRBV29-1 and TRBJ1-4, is SAVISQKPSRDICQRGTSLTIQCQVDSQVTMMFWYRQQPGQSLTLIATANQGSEATYESGFVIDKFPISRPNLTFSTLTVSNMSPEDSSIYLCSVGWGAGNEKLFFGSGTQLSVL.

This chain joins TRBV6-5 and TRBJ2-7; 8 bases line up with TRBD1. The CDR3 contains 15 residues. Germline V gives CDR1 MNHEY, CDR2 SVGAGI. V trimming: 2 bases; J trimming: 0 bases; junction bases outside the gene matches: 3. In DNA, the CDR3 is TGTGCCAGCAGTTACCGGGACAGGAGCTCCTACGAGCAGTACTTC. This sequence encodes CASSYRDRSSYEQYF.

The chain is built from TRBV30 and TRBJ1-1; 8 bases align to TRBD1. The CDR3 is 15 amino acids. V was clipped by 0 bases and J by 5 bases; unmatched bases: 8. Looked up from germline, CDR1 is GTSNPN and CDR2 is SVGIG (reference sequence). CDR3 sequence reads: CAWSVPGQGLTEAFF. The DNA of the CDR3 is TGTGCCTGGAGTGTACCCGGACAGGGTTTGACTGAAGCTTTCTTT.

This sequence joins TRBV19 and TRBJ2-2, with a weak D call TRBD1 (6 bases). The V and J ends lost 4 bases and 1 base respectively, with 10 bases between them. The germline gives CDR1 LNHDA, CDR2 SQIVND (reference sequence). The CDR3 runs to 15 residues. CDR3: CASSTGQRNTGELFF. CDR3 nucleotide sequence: TGTGCCAGTAGTACAGGACAGAGGAACACCGGGGAGCTGTTTTTT. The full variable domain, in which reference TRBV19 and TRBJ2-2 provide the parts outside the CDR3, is DGGITQSPKYLFRKEGQNVTLSCEQNLNHDAMYWYRQDPGQGLRLIYYSQIVNDFQKGDIAEGYSVSREKKESFPLTVTSAQKNPTAFYLCASSTGQRNTGELFFGEGSRLTVL.

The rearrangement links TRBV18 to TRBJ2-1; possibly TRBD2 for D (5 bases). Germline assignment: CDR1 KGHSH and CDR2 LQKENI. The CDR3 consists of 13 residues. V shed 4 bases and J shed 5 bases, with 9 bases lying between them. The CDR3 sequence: CASSLRTDNEQFF. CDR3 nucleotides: TGTGCCAGCTCACTCAGGACTGACAATGAGCAGTTCTTC. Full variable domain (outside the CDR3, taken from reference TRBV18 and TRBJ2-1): NAGVMQNPRHLVRRRGQEARLRCSPMKGHSHVYWYRQLPEEGLKFMVYLQKENIIDESGMPKERFSAEFPKEGPSILRIQQVVRGDSAAYFCASSLRTDNEQFFGPGTRLTVL.

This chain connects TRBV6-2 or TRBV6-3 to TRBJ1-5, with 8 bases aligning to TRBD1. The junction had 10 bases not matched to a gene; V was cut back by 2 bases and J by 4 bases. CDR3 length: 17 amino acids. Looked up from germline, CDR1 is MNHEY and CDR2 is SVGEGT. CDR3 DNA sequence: TGTGCCAGCAGTTACGACCGACAGGGGATAGGAAATCAGCCCCAGCATTTT. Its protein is CASSYDRQGIGNQPQHF.

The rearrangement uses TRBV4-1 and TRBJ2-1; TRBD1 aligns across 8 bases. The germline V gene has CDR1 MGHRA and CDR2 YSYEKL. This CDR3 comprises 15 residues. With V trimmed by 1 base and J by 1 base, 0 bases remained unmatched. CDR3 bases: TGCGCCAGCAGCCAAGGACAGGGGTCCTACAATGAGCAGTTCTTC. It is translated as CASSQGQGSYNEQFF.